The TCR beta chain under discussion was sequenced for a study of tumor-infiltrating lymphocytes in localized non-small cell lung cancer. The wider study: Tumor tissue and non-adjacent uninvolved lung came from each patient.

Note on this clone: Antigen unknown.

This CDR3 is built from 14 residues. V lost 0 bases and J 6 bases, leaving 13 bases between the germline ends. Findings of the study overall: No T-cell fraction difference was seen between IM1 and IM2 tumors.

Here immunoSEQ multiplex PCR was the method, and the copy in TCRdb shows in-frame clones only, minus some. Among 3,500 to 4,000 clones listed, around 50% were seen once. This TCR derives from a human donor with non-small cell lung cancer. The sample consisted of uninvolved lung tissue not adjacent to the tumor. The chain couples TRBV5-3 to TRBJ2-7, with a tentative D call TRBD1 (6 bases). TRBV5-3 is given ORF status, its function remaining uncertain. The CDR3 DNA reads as TGTGCCAGAAGCTTGGTACAGGGAGCCTGCGAGCAGTACTTC. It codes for CARSLVQGACEQYF.